This entry is about one T cell receptor beta chain. The antigen is not known. Other DNA sequences within the sample encode an identical CDR3. Repertoires were generated with immunoSEQ multiplex PCR, while TCRdb's copy carries only in-frame clones and drops some. The repertoire holds about 1 million clones, with about 77% as singletons. This entry comes from a study of shared clonotypes between healthy human individuals. CDR1 is SGHRS, CDR2 YFSETQ, per germline. CDR3 length equals 13 residues. Trimming left V 1 base short and J 2 bases short, with 6 bases between. General study findings and limits: Non-shared clonotypes had lower generation probabilities than those shared by all four donors.

The sample comprised memory CD4+ T cells sorted from blood. The subset was: CD45RA-negative fraction. This TCR came from a man between 18 and 35 years old in good health. The V call is TRBV5-1, the J call TRBJ2-5; possible D gene TRBD1, 5 bases. The CDR3 nucleotides read TGCGCCAGCAGCTTGAGACAGCAAGAGACCCAGTACTTC. Its translation: CASSLRQQETQYF.